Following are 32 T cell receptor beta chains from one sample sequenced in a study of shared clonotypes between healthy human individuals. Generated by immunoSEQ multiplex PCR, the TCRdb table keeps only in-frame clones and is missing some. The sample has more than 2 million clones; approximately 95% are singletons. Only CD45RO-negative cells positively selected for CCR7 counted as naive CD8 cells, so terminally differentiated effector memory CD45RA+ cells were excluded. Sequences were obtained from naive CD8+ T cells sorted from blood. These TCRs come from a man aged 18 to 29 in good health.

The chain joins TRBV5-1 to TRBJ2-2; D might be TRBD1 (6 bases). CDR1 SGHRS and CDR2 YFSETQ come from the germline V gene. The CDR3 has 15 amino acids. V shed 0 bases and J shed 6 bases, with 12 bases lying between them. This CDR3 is CASSLEGGSSGELFF. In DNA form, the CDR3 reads TGCGCCAGCAGCTTGGAAGGGGGATCGTCCGGGGAGCTGTTTTTT.

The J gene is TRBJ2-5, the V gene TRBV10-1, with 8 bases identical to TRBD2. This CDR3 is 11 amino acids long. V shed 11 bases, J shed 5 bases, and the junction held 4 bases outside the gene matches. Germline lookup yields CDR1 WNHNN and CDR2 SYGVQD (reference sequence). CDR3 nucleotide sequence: TGCGCCGGCCTAGCGGGTGAGACCCAGTACTTC. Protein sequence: CAGLAGETQYF.

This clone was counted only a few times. The chain's CDR3 is CASSYKRGGGETQYF. Written as DNA, the CDR3 is TGTGCCAGCAGTTATAAGCGGGGGGGAGGAGAGACCCAGTACTTC. J is TRBJ2-5 and V is TRBV7-9, with 10 bases lining up with TRBD2. Germline CDR1 is SEHNR and CDR2 is FQNEAQ (reference sequence). V lost 6 bases to trimming and J lost 4 bases; unmatched junction nucleotides: 8. The CDR3 has 15 residues.

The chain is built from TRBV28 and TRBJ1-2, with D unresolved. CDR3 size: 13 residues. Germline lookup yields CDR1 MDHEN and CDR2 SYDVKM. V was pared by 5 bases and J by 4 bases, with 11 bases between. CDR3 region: CASSPRMTYGYTF. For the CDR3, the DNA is TGTGCCAGCAGTCCCAGGATGACCTATGGCTACACCTTC.

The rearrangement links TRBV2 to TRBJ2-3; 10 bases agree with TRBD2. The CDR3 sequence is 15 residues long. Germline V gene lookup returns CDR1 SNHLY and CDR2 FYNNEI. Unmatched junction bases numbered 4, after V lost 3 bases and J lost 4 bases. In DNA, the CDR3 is TGTGCCAGCAGTGATCTAGCGGGGGAGCCAGATACGCAGTATTTT. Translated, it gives CASSDLAGEPDTQYF.

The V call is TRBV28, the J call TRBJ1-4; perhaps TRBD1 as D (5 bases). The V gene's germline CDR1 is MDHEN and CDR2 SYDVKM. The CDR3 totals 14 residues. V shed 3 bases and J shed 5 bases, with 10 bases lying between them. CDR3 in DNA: TGTGCCAGCAGTTTTGGGTGGGGGAATGAAAAACTGTTTTTT. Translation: CASSFGWGNEKLFF.

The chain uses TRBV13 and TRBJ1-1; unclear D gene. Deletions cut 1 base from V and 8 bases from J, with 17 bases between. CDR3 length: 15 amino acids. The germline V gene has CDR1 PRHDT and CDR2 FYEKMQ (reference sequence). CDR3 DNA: TGTGCCAGCAGCTTAGAAGGTGGCAGATCGGCCGAAGCTTTCTTT. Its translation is CASSLEGGRSAEAFF. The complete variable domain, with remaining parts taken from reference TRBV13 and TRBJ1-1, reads AAGVIQSPRHLIKEKRETATLKCYPIPRHDTVYWYQQGPGQDPQFLISFYEKMQSDKGSIPDRFSAQQFSDYHSELNMSSLELGDSALYFCASSLEGGRSAEAFFGQGTRLTVV.

Written as DNA, the CDR3 is TGTGCCACCGCCCGGGACACCGGGGAGCTGTTTTTT. Its protein is CATARDTGELFF. The rearrangement uses TRBV9 and TRBJ2-2; no firm D call. V was cut by 9 bases and J by 3 bases, with 9 bases left in between. Germline CDR1 is SGDLS and CDR2 is YYNGEE. The CDR3 consists of 12 residues.

The CDR3 region is CAGIEGNTEAFF. The CDR3 DNA reads as TGTGCGGGAATCGAGGGGAACACTGAAGCTTTCTTT. The rearrangement links TRBV30 to TRBJ1-1; the D is unclear. The CDR3 sequence is 12 residues long. Germline V gives CDR1 GTSNPN, CDR2 SVGIG (reference sequence).

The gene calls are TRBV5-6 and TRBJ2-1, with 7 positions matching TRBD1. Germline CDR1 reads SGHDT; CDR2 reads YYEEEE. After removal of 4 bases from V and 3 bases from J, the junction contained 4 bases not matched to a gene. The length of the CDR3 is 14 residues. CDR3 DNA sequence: TGTGCCAGCAGCACCGGACAGGACTACAATGAGCAGTTCTTC. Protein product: CASSTGQDYNEQFF.

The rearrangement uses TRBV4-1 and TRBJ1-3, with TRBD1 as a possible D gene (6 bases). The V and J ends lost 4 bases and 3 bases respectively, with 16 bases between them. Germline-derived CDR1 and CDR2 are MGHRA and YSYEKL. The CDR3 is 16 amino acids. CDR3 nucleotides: TGCGCCAGCAGCCCTTTTACAGGGAGGGATGGAAACACCATATATTTT. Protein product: CASSPFTGRDGNTIYF.

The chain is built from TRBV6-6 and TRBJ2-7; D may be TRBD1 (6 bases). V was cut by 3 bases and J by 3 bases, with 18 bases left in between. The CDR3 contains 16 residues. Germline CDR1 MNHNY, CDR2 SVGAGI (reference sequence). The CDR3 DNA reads TGTGCCAGCAGTTATCCTCCCACGTTACAGGGCTACGAGCAGTACTTC. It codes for CASSYPPTLQGYEQYF.

The CDR3, as DNA: TGTGCCAGCACCTTGGACAGTACCTTGAACACTGAAGCTTTCTTT. The encoded protein is CASTLDSTLNTEAFF. The chain uses TRBV11-3 and TRBJ1-1, with a tentative D call TRBD1 (6 bases). The CDR3 sequence is 15 residues long. V gave up 7 bases and J gave up 0 bases, with 15 bases separating them. Germline CDR1 and CDR2: SGHNT and YENEEA. Supplemented by reference TRBV11-3 and TRBJ1-1, the full variable domain reads EAGVVQSPRYKIIEKKQPVAFWCNPISGHNTLYWYLQNLGQGPELLIRYENEEAVDDSQLPKDRFSAERLKGVDSTLKIQPAELGDSAVYLCASTLDSTLNTEAFFGQGTRLTVV.

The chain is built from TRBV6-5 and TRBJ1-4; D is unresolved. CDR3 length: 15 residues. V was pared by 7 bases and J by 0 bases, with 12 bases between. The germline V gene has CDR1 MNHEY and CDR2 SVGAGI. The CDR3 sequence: CASKPEFATNEKLFF. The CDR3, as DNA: TGTGCCAGCAAGCCAGAGTTTGCAACTAATGAAAAACTGTTTTTT.

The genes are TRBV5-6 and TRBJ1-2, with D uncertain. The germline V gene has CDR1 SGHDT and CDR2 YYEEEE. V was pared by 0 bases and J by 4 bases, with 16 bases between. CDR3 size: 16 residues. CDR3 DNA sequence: TGTGCCAGCAGCTTGGAGACTGGTTTTGCGTTCTATGGCTACACCTTC. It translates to CASSLETGFAFYGYTF.

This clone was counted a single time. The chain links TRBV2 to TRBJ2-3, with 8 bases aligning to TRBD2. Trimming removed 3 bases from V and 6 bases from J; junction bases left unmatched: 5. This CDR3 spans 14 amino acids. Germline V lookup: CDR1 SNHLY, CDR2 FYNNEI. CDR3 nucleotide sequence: TGTGCCAGCAGTGAGGCGGGAGGCTCCGATACGCAGTATTTT. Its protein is CASSEAGGSDTQYF.

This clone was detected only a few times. CDR3: CASSQEGGGRSYEQYF. The DNA of the CDR3 is TGTGCCAGCAGTCAAGAAGGGGGCGGTCGCTCCTACGAGCAGTACTTC. The chain recombines TRBV5-6 with TRBJ2-7; 7 nucleotides agree with TRBD1. The germline gives CDR1 SGHDT, CDR2 YYEEEE. The CDR3 sequence is 16 residues long. V lost 5 bases and J lost 0; bases outside the gene matches: 11. Based on the CDR3 plus reference TRBV5-6 and TRBJ2-7, the full variable domain is DAGVTQSPTHLIKTRGQQVTLRCSPKSGHDTVSWYQQALGQGPQFIFQYYEEEERQRGNFPDRFSGHQFPNYSSELNVNALLLGDSALYLCASSQEGGGRSYEQYFGPGTRLTVT.

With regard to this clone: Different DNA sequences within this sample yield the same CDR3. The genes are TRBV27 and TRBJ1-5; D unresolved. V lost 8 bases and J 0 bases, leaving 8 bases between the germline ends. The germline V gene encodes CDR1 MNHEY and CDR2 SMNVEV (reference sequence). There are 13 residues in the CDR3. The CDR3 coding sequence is TGTGCCAGCGGATCTTATAGCAATCAGCCCCAGCATTTT. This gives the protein CASGSYSNQPQHF.

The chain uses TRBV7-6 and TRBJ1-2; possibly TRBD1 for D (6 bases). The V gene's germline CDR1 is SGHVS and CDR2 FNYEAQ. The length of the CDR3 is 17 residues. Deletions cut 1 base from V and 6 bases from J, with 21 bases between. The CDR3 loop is CASSLGILGTSEHGYTF. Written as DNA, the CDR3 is TGTGCCAGCAGCTTAGGCATACTAGGGACAAGCGAACATGGCTACACCTTC.

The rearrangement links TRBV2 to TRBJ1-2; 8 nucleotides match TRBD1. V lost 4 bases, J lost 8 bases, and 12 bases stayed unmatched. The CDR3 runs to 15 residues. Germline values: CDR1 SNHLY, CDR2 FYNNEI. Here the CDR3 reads CASSAARQGREGYTF. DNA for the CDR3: TGTGCCAGCAGTGCGGCCAGACAGGGGCGGGAAGGCTACACCTTC.

The CDR3 region is CASSDSGFWYSSDGYTF. In DNA form, the CDR3 reads TGTGCCAGCAGTGACTCGGGCTTCTGGTATAGTTCGGATGGCTACACCTTC. V usage is TRBV6-4 and J usage is TRBJ1-2; D gene ambiguous. Germline values: CDR1 MRHNA, CDR2 SNTAGT. V was trimmed by 0 bases and J by 6 bases, leaving 20 bases between them. The length of the CDR3 is 17 residues.

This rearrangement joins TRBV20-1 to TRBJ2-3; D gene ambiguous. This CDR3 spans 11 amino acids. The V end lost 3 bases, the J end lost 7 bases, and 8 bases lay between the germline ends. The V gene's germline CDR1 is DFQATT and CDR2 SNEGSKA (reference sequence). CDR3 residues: CSASDSHTQYF. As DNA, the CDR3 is TGCAGTGCTAGTGATTCCCATACGCAGTATTTT.

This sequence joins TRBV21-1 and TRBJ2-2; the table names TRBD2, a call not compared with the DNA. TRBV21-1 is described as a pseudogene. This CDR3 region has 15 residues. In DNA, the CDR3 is TGTGCCAGCAGCAAAGGGAGGAAAGACACCGGGGAGCTGTTTTTT. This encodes CASSKGRKDTGELFF.

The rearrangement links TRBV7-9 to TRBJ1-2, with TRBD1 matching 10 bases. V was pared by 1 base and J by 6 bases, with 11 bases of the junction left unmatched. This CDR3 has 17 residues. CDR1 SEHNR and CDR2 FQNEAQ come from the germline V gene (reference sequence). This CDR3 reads CASSLGPVVDRGNGYTF. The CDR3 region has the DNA TGTGCCAGCAGCTTAGGGCCGGTGGTGGACAGGGGGAATGGCTACACCTTC.

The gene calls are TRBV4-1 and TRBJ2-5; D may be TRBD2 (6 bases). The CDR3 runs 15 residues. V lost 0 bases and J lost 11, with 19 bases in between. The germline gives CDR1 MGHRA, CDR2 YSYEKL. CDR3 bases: TGCGCCAGCAGCCAAGATTTGGACTATCCTACTGAGCAGTACTTC. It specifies CASSQDLDYPTEQYF.

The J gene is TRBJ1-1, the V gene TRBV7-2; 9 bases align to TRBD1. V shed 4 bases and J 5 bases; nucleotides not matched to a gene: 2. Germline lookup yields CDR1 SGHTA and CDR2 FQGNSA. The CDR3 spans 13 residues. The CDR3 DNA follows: TGTGCCAGCAGCTGGACAGGGGCTACTGAAGCTTTCTTT. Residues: CASSWTGATEAFF.

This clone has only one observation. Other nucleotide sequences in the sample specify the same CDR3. For the CDR3, the DNA is TGCGCCAGCAGCCAACCTTCCACCGGGGAGCTGTTTTTT. Amino acid sequence: CASSQPSTGELFF. The rearrangement joins TRBV4-1 to TRBJ2-2; D ambiguous. This CDR3 is built from 13 residues. The V end lost 2 bases, the J end lost 4 bases, and 5 bases lay between the germline ends. The V gene's germline CDR1 is MGHRA and CDR2 YSYEKL.

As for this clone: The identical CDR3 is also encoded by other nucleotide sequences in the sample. The CDR3 protein is CASSEVGTGSYEQYF. As DNA, the CDR3 is TGTGCCAGCAGTGAAGTGGGGACGGGGTCCTACGAGCAGTACTTC. The V call is TRBV6-1, the J call TRBJ2-7; D is perhaps TRBD1 or TRBD2 (5 bases each). V dropped 1 base and J dropped 1 base, with 11 bases sitting between them. CDR1 is MNHNS and CDR2 is SASEGT in the germline V gene. The CDR3 has 15 amino acids.

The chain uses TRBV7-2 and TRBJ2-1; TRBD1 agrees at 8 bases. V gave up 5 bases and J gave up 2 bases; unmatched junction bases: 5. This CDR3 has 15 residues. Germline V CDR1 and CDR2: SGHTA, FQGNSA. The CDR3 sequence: CASSLDRVPYNEQFF. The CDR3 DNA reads TGTGCCAGCAGCCTGGACAGGGTACCCTACAATGAGCAGTTCTTC.

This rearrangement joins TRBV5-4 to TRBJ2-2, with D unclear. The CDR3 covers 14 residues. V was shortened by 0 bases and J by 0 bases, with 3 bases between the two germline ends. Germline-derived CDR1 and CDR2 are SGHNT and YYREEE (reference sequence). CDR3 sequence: CASSLVSNTGELFF. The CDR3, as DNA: TGTGCCAGCAGCTTGGTTTCGAACACCGGGGAGCTGTTTTTT.

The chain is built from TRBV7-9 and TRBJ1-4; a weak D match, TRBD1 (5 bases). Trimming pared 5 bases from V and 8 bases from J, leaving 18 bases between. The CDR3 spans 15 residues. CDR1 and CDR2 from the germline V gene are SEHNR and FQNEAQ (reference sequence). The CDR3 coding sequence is TGTGCCAGCAGCCTCCCGACAGCCAAAGGAGAAAAACTGTTTTTT. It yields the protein CASSLPTAKGEKLFF. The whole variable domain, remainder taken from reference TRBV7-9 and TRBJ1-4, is DTGVSQNPRHKITKRGQNVTFRCDPISEHNRLYWYRQTLGQGPEFLTYFQNEAQLEKSRLLSDRFSAERPKGSFSTLEIQRTEQGDSAMYLCASSLPTAKGEKLFFGSGTQLSVL.

This CDR3 reads CASSQIWPADDPYEQYF. CDR3 nucleotides: TGCGCCAGCAGCCAAATCTGGCCAGCCGACGATCCCTACGAGCAGTACTTC. The chain is built from TRBV4-1 and TRBJ2-7; D gene ambiguous. The CDR3 has 17 residues. From germline, CDR1 is MGHRA and CDR2 YSYEKL. V lost 2 bases and J lost 2, with 19 bases in between.